These 22 T cell receptor beta chains came from one sample sequenced in a study of blood T cell repertoires in COVID-19. The method was immunoSEQ multiplex PCR; TCRdb's version includes in-frame clones alone and lacks a portion of them. The profile shows about 220,000 clones, around 84% of them singletons. Sample: peripheral blood. These receptors were collected from a woman in her sixties who had recovered from COVID-19.

V is TRBV5-1 and J is TRBJ1-2; unclear D gene. The CDR3 runs to 15 residues. The germline V and J ends were trimmed by 0 bases and 8 bases, with 17 bases remaining between them. The germline CDR1 and CDR2 sequences are SGHRS and YFSETQ. Written as DNA, the CDR3 is TGCGCCAGCAGCTTGGCGCCGGGTCGGAATTTCGGCTACACCTTC. Protein: CASSLAPGRNFGYTF.

The chain employs TRBV7-2 and TRBJ2-3; D is unresolved. The CDR3 has 14 amino acids. V dropped 4 bases and J dropped 2 bases, with 10 bases sitting between them. Germline CDR1 SGHTA, CDR2 FQGNSA. The CDR3 DNA follows: TGTGCCAGCAGCTCGCCGAGTTTCACAGATACGCAGTATTTT. Its protein is CASSSPSFTDTQYF.

The chain uses TRBV30 and TRBJ1-2, with D possibly being TRBD1 (6 bases). This CDR3 comprises 13 residues. The V and J ends lost 3 bases and 6 bases respectively, with 14 bases between them. Germline-derived CDR1 and CDR2 are GTSNPN and SVGIG (reference sequence). CDR3 coding DNA: TGTGCCTGGAGGCGACAGGAACCTAATGGCTACACCTTC. Translating it yields CAWRRQEPNGYTF.

This CDR3 reads CASSLVGAGEKLFF. The CDR3 DNA is TGTGCCAGCAGCTTAGTAGGGGCCGGGGAAAAACTGTTTTTT. The chain recombines TRBV7-9 with TRBJ1-4; D might be TRBD1 (5 bases). Germline lookup yields CDR1 SEHNR and CDR2 FQNEAQ (reference sequence). The CDR3 loop spans 14 amino acids. The V gene lost 1 base and the J gene lost 8 bases, with 11 bases spanning the gap.

In its sample, this clone was seen many times. J is TRBJ2-1 and V is TRBV4-1; 12 nucleotides agree with TRBD1. V lost 2 bases to trimming and J lost 7 bases; unmatched junction nucleotides: 6. CDR1 and CDR2 from the germline V gene are MGHRA and YSYEKL. CDR3 length: 16 amino acids. The CDR3 loop is CASSQNPGQGANEQFF. CDR3 coding DNA: TGCGCCAGCAGCCAAAATCCGGGACAGGGGGCGAATGAGCAGTTCTTC.

The chain recombines TRBV19 with TRBJ1-2; D perhaps matches TRBD1 (5 bases). Germline V lookup: CDR1 LNHDA, CDR2 SQIVND (reference sequence). Trimming took 5 bases from V and 2 from J, leaving 9 bases between them. The CDR3 is 13 residues long. This CDR3 is CASSQDKNYGYTF. DNA of the CDR3: TGTGCCAGTAGTCAGGACAAAAACTATGGCTACACCTTC.

V usage is TRBV11-2 and J usage is TRBJ2-2; 13 bases map to TRBD2. Germline values: CDR1 SGHAT, CDR2 FQNNGV. The CDR3 totals 17 residues. The V segment lost 6 bases and the J segment 0 bases; nucleotides outside the gene matches: 4. This CDR3 reads CASRRTSGGANTGELFF. The DNA of the CDR3 is TGTGCCAGCAGGAGGACTAGCGGGGGAGCGAACACCGGGGAGCTGTTTTTT.

The chain combines TRBV19 with TRBJ2-2; D is uncertain. V was trimmed by 1 base and J by 7 bases, leaving 7 bases between them. The germline V gene encodes CDR1 LNHDA and CDR2 SQIVND (reference sequence). The CDR3 length is 13 residues. CDR3 bases: TGTGCCAGTAGTATAGTGCCCGGCGGGGAGCTGTTTTTT. It yields the protein CASSIVPGGELFF. Based on the CDR3 plus reference TRBV19 and TRBJ2-2, the full variable domain is DGGITQSPKYLFRKEGQNVTLSCEQNLNHDAMYWYRQDPGQGLRLIYYSQIVNDFQKGDIAEGYSVSREKKESFPLTVTSAQKNPTAFYLCASSIVPGGELFFGEGSRLTVL.

In this sample, this clone turned up once. This rearrangement joins TRBV11-3 to TRBJ2-3; 7 positions match TRBD2. The CDR3 is 14 residues long. Germline CDR1 and CDR2: SGHNT and YENEEA. V shed 5 bases, J shed 3 bases, and the junction held 5 bases outside the gene matches. The CDR3 loop is CASSPGEGTDTQYF. DNA for the CDR3: TGTGCCAGCAGCCCCGGGGAGGGGACAGATACGCAGTATTTT.

This clone has only one observation. The chain recombines TRBV5-1 with TRBJ2-1, with 7 bases fitting TRBD2. This CDR3 contains 14 residues. The V and J ends lost 5 bases and 2 bases, in that order; junction bases with no gene match: 4. Germline V lookup: CDR1 SGHRS, CDR2 YFSETQ. CDR3 in DNA: TGCGCCAGCAGTCTTGGACTAGCCTACAATGAGCAGTTCTTC. Translated: CASSLGLAYNEQFF.

The chain joins TRBV2 to TRBJ2-7; tentatively, D is TRBD1 (6 bases). The CDR3 runs to 14 residues. The germline gives CDR1 SNHLY, CDR2 FYNNEI. Trimming left V 6 bases short and J 4 bases short, with 16 bases between. CDR3 DNA sequence: TGTGCCAGCAGGAACCTACAAGGGGGTTACGAGCAGTACTTC. Protein sequence: CASRNLQGGYEQYF.

The chain has TRBV19 and TRBJ1-6, with 7 bases aligning to TRBD1. V trimming: 6 bases; J trimming: 6 bases; junction bases outside the gene matches: 5. The CDR3 is 14 residues long. Germline values: CDR1 LNHDA, CDR2 SQIVND (reference sequence). In nucleotides, the CDR3 is TGTGCCAGTAGCCTGGGACAGATTAATTCACCCCTCCACTTT. This encodes CASSLGQINSPLHF.

This chain connects TRBV5-1 to TRBJ2-3, with 9 bases aligning to TRBD1. J was trimmed by 5 bases and V by 0 bases; bases with no gene match: 4. The germline CDR1 and CDR2 sequences are SGHRS and YFSETQ. The CDR3 is made up of 15 amino acids. The chain's CDR3 is CASSLGGQGRDTQYF. DNA of the CDR3: TGCGCCAGCAGCTTGGGGGGACAGGGCAGAGATACGCAGTATTTT.

V usage is TRBV5-1 and J usage is TRBJ1-1; 7 positions match TRBD1. The CDR3 contains 14 residues. The V gene end was trimmed by 3 bases and the J gene end by 5 bases; junction bases not matched to a gene: 7. Germline CDR1 is SGHRS and CDR2 is YFSETQ. This CDR3 reads CASSYGTATTEAFF. CDR3 nucleotide sequence: TGCGCCAGCAGCTACGGGACAGCGACTACTGAAGCTTTCTTT.

The chain combines TRBV5-6 with TRBJ1-4; maybe TRBD1 (6 bases). The CDR3 has 16 residues. Germline loops: CDR1 SGHDT, CDR2 YYEEEE. V shed 4 bases and J shed 5 bases, with 18 bases lying between them. The chain's CDR3 is CASSEALDSGNEKLFF. The CDR3 nucleotides are TGTGCCAGCAGCGAAGCCCTGGACAGCGGCAATGAAAAACTGTTTTTT.

V gene TRBV9 combines with J gene TRBJ2-3; 8 bases align to TRBD1. Germline V lookup: CDR1 SGDLS, CDR2 YYNGEE. Unmatched junction bases numbered 7, after V lost 0 bases and J lost 7 bases. The CDR3 is 15 residues long. CDR3 sequence (DNA): TGTGCCAGCAGCGTAGGACTTCAGGGGGCCCATACGCAGTATTTT. Protein sequence: CASSVGLQGAHTQYF.

V usage is TRBV7-9 and J usage is TRBJ1-6, with TRBD1 matching 7 bases. V was clipped by 5 bases and J by 10 bases; unmatched bases: 8. CDR3 length: 14 residues. Germline V CDR1 and CDR2: SEHNR, FQNEAQ (reference sequence). This CDR3 is CASSLDRLQSPLHF. As DNA, the CDR3 is TGTGCCAGCAGCCTGGACAGGCTTCAATCACCCCTCCACTTT. Supplemented by reference TRBV7-9 and TRBJ1-6, the full variable domain reads DTGVSQNPRHKITKRGQNVTFRCDPISEHNRLYWYRQTLGQGPEFLTYFQNEAQLEKSRLLSDRFSAERPKGSFSTLEIQRTEQGDSAMYLCASSLDRLQSPLHFGNGTRLTVT.

This clone was seen a few times. The chain links TRBV2 to TRBJ2-5; TRBD2 might be the D (6 bases). This CDR3 is built from 14 residues. Trimming removed 8 bases from V and 3 bases from J, with 16 bases in between. Germline CDR1 is SNHLY and CDR2 is FYNNEI. The CDR3 DNA reads TGTGCCAGCCGGGCGGGGTGGGCTGAAGAGACCCAGTACTTC. Translation: CASRAGWAEETQYF.

The chain links TRBV30 to TRBJ1-1; 9 bases align to TRBD1. The germline V gene has CDR1 GTSNPN and CDR2 SVGIG (reference sequence). This CDR3 spans 15 amino acids. V lost 2 bases to trimming and J lost 7 bases; unmatched junction nucleotides: 11. CDR3: CAWSMGQGIAREAFF. In DNA form, the CDR3 reads TGTGCCTGGAGTATGGGACAGGGTATAGCACGTGAAGCTTTCTTT.

This chain links TRBV18 with TRBJ2-7; 7 bases fit TRBD1. The CDR3 extends over 15 amino acids. Losses at the gene ends were 1 base for V and 3 bases for J; bases not matched to a gene: 6. CDR1 is KGHSH, CDR2 LQKENI, per germline. CDR3 region: CASSPQRTGNYEQYF. CDR3 in DNA: TGTGCCAGCTCACCACAGAGGACAGGAAACTACGAGCAGTACTTC. The whole variable domain, remainder taken from reference TRBV18 and TRBJ2-7, is NAGVMQNPRHLVRRRGQEARLRCSPMKGHSHVYWYRQLPEEGLKFMVYLQKENIIDESGMPKERFSAEFPKEGPSILRIQQVVRGDSAAYFCASSPQRTGNYEQYFGPGTRLTVT.

This rearrangement joins TRBV20-1 to TRBJ2-7, with D possibly matching TRBD2 (6 bases). This CDR3 is built from 14 residues. Trimming left V 3 bases short and J 3 bases short, with 15 bases between. Germline lookup yields CDR1 DFQATT and CDR2 SNEGSKA (reference sequence). In nucleotides, the CDR3 is TGCAGTGCTAGTGGGGGAGGACTCAACTACGAGCAGTACTTC. Its translation is CSASGGGLNYEQYF.

The chain links TRBV5-1 to TRBJ1-4; 9 nucleotides line up with TRBD1. With 4 bases clipped from V and 1 base from J, the junction kept 11 bases outside the gene matches. Germline V lookup: CDR1 SGHRS, CDR2 YFSETQ. This CDR3 has 18 residues. For the CDR3, the DNA is TGCGCCAGCAGCCCCCGGGACAGGGATGTGAGAACTAATGAAAAACTGTTTTTT. Its translation: CASSPRDRDVRTNEKLFF.